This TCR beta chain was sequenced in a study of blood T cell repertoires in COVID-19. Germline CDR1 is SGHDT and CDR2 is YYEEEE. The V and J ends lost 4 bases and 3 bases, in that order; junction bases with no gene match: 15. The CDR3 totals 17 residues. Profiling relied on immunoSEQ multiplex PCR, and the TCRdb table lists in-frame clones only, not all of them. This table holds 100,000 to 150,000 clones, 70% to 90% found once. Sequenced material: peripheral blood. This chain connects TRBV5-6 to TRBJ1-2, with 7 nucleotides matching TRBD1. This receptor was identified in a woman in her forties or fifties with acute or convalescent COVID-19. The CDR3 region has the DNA TGTGCCAGCAGCAGACAGGGATTTGTCGCGGGTGACTATGGCTACACCTTC. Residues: CASSRQGFVAGDYGYTF.